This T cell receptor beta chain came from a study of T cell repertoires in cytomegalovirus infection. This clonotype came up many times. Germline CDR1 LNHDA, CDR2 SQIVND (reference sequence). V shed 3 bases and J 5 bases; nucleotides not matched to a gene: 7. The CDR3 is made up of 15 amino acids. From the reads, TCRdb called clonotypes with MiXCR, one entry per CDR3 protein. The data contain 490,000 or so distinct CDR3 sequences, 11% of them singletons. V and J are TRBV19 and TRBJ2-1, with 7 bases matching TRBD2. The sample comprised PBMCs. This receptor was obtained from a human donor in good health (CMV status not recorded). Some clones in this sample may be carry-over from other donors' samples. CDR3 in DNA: TGTGCCAGTAGTATTGTGGGAGGGATCCACAATGAGCAGTTCTTC. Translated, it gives CASSIVGGIHNEQFF.